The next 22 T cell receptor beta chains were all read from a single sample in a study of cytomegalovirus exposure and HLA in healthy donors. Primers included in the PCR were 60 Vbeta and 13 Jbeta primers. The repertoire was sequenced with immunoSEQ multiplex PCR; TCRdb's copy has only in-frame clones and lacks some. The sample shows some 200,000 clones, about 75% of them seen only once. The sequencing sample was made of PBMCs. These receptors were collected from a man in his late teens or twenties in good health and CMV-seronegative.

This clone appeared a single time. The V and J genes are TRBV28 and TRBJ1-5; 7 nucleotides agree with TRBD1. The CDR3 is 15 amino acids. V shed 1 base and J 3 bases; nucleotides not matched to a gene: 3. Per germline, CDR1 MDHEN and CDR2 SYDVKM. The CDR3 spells CASSLSGQYNQPQHF. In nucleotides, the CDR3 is TGTGCCAGCAGTTTATCGGGACAGTACAATCAGCCCCAGCATTTT.

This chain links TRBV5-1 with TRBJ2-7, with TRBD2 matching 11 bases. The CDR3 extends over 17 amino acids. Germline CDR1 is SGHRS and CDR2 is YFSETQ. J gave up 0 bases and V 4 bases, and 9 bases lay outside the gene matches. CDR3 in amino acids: CASSLGLADSLSYEQYF. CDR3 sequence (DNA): TGCGCCAGCAGCCTGGGACTAGCGGATTCCCTCTCCTACGAGCAGTACTTC.

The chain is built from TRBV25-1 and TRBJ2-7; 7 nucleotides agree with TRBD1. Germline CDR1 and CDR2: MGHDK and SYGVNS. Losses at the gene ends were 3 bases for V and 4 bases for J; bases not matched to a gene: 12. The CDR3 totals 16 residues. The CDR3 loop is CASSDTLNRGSYEQYF. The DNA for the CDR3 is TGTGCCAGCAGTGACACTTTGAACAGGGGCAGTTACGAGCAGTACTTC.

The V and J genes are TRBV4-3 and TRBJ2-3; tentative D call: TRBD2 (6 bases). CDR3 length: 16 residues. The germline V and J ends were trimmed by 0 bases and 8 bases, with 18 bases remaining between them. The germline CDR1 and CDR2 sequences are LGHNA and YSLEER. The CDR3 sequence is CASSQDRGPLGGTQYF. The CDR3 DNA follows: TGCGCCAGCAGCCAAGATAGGGGACCTTTGGGGGGTACGCAGTATTTT.

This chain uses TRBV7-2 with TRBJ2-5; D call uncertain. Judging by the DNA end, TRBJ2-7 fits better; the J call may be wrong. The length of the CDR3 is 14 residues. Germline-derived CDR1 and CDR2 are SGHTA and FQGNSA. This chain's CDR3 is CASATVSYDTEQYF. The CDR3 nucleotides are TGTGCCAGCGCTACAGTTTCCTACGACACCGAGCAGTACTTC.

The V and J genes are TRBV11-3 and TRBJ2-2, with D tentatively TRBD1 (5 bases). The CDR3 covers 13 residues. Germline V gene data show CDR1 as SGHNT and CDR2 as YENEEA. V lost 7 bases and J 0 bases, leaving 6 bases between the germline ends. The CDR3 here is CASKGANTGELFF. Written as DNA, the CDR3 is TGTGCCAGCAAAGGGGCGAACACCGGGGAGCTGTTTTTT.

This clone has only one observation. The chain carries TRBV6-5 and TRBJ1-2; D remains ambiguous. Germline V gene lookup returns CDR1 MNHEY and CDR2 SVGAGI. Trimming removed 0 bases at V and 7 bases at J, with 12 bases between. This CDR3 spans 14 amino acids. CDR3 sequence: CASSYSEAPSGYTF. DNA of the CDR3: TGTGCCAGCAGTTACTCTGAGGCGCCGTCTGGCTACACCTTC.

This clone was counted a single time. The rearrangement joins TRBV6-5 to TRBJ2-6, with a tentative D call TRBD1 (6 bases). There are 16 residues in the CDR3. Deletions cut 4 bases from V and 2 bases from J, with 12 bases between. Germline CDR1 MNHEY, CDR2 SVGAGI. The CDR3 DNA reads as TGTGCCAGCAGTTCCCCGGCAGGGGCTGGGGCCAACGTCCTGACTTTC. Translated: CASSSPAGAGANVLTF.

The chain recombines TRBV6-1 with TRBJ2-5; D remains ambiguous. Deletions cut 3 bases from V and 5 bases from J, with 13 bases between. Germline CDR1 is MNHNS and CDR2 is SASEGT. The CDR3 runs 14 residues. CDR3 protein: CASSDVLTEETQYF. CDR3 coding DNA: TGTGCCAGCAGTGACGTGCTTACAGAGGAGACCCAGTACTTC.

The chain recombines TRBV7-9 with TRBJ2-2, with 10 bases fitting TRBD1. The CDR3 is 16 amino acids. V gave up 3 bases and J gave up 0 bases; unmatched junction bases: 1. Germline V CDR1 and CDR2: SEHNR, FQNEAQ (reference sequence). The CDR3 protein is CASSFDRGPNTGELFF. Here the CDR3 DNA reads TGTGCCAGCAGCTTCGACAGGGGGCCGAACACCGGGGAGCTGTTTTTT.

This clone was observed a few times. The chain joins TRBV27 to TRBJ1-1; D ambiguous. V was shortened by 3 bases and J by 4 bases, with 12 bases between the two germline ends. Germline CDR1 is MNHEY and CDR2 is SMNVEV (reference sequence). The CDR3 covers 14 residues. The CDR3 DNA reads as TGTGCCAGCAGTTTGGGAGGACCCAGCACTGAAGCTTTCTTT. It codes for CASSLGGPSTEAFF.

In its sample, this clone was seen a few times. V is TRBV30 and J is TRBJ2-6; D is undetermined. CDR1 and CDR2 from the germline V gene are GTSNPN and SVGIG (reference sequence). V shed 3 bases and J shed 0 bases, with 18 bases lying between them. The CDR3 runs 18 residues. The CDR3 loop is CAWSADGISISGANVLTF. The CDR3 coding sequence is TGTGCCTGGAGCGCTGATGGCATATCCATCTCTGGGGCCAACGTCCTGACTTTC.

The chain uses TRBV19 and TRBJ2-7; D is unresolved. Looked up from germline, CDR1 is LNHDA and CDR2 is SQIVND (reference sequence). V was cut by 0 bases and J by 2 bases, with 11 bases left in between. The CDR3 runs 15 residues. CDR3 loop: CASSIEAGFTYEQYF. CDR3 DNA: TGTGCCAGTAGTATAGAGGCAGGTTTTACCTACGAGCAGTACTTC.

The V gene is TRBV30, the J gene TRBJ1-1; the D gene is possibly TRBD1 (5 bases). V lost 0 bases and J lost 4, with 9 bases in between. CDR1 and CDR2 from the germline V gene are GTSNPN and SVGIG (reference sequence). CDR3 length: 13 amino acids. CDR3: CAWSVQEGTEAFF. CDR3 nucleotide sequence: TGTGCCTGGAGTGTACAGGAAGGCACTGAAGCTTTCTTT. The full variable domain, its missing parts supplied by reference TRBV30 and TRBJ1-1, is SQTIHQWPATLVQPVGSPLSLECTVEGTSNPNLYWYRQAAGRGLQLLFYSVGIGQISSEVPQNLSASRPQDRQFILSSKKLLLSDSGFYLCAWSVQEGTEAFFGQGTRLTVV.

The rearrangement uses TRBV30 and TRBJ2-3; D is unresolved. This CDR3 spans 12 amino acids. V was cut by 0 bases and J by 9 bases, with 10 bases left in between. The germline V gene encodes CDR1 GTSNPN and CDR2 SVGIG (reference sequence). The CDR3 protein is CAWSVQGDTQYF. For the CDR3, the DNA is TGTGCCTGGAGTGTACAAGGAGACACGCAGTATTTT.

The CDR3 DNA is TGTGCCAGCAGTGAATACCCCTCGGGGGAGAGGGTCTACAATGAGCAGTTCTTC. Translated, it gives CASSEYPSGERVYNEQFF. This chain joins TRBV25-1 and TRBJ2-1, with a weak D call TRBD2 (6 bases). This CDR3 comprises 18 residues. CDR1 and CDR2 (germline): MGHDK, SYGVNS. Trimming cost V 0 bases and J 3 bases, with 18 bases left between them.

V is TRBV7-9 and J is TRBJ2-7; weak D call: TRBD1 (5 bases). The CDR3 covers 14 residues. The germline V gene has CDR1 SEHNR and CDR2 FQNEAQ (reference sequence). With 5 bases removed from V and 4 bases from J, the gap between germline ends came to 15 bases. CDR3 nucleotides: TGTGCCAGCAGCAAAGACAGTAGTGATTACGAGCAGTACTTC. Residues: CASSKDSSDYEQYF.

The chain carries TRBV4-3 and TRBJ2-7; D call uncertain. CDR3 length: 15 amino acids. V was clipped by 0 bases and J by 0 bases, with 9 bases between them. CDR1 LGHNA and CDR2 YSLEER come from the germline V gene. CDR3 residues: CASSQEETFSYEQYF. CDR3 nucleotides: TGCGCCAGCAGCCAAGAGGAGACTTTCTCCTACGAGCAGTACTTC.

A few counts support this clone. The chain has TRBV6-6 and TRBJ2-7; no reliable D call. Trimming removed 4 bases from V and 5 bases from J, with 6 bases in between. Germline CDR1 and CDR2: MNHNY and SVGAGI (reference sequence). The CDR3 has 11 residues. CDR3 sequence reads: CASSSADEQYF. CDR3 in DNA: TGTGCCAGCAGTTCCGCAGACGAGCAGTACTTC.

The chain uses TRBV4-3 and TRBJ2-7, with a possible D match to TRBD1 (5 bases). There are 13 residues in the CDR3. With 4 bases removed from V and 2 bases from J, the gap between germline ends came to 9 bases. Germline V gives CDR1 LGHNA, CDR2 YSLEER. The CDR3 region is CASSRDSTYEQYF. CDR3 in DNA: TGCGCCAGCAGCCGAGACAGTACCTACGAGCAGTACTTC.

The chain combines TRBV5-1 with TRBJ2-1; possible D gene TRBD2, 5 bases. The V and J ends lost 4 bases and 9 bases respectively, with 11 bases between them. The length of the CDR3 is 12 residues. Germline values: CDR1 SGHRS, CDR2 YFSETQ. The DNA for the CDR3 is TGCGCCAGCAGCGTCGGGGAGCGTGAGCAGTTCTTC. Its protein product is CASSVGEREQFF.

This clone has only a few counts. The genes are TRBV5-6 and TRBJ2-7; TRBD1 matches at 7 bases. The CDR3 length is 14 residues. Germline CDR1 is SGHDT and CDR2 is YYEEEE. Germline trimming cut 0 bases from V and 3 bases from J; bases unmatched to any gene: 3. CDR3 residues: CASSLGDSGYEQYF. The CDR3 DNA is TGTGCCAGCAGCTTGGGGGACAGCGGCTACGAGCAGTACTTC. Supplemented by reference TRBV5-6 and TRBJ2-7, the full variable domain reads DAGVTQSPTHLIKTRGQQVTLRCSPKSGHDTVSWYQQALGQGPQFIFQYYEEEERQRGNFPDRFSGHQFPNYSSELNVNALLLGDSALYLCASSLGDSGYEQYFGPGTRLTVT.